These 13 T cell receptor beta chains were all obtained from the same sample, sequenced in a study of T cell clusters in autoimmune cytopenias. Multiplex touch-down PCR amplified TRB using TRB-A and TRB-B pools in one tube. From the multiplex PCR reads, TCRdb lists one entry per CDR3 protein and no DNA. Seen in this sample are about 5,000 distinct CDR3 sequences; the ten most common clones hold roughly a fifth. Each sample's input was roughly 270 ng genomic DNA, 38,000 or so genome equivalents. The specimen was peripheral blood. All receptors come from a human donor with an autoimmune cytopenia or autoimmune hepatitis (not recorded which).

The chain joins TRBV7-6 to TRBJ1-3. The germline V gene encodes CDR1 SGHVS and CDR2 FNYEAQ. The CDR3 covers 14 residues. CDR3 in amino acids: CASSPADTGNTIYF. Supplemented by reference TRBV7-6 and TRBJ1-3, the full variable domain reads GAGVSQSPRYKVTKRGQDVALRCDPISGHVSLYWYRQALGQGPEFLTYFNYEAQQDKSGLPNDRFSAERPEGSISTLTIQRTEQRDSAMYRCASSPADTGNTIYFGEGSWLTVV.

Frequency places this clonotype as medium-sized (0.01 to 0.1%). The CDR3 sequence: CSVRPGYWVGPQHF. V and J are TRBV29-1 and TRBJ1-5; without DNA, the TCRdb call of TRBD1 cannot be checked. From germline, CDR1 is SQVTM and CDR2 ANQGSEA. This CDR3 spans 14 amino acids.

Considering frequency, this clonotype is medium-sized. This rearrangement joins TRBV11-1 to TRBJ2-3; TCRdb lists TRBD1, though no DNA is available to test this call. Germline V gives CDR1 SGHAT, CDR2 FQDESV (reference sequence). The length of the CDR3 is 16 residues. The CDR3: CASSRIRRGSTDTQYF.

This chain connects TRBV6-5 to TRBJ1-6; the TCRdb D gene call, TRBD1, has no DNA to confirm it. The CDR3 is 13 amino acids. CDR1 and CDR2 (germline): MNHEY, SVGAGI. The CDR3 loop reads CASSSQGSGTLHF.

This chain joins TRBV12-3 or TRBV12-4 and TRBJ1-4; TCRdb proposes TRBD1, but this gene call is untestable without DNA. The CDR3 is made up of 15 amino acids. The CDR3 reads CASSRGDSLNEKLFF.

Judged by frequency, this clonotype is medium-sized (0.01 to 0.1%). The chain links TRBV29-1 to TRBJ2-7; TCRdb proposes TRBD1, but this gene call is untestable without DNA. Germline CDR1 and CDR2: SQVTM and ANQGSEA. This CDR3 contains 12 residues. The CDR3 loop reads CSVPLGGGEQYF.

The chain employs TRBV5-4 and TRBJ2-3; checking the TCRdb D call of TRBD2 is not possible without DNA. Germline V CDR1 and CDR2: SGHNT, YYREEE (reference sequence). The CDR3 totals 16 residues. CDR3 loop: CASSNGLAGNTDTQYF. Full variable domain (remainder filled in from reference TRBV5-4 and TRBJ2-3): ETGVTQSPTHLIKTRGQQVTLRCSSQSGHNTVSWYQQALGQGPQFIFQYYREEENGRGNFPPRFSGLQFPNYSSELNVNALELDDSALYLCASSNGLAGNTDTQYFGPGTRLTVL.

CDR3 protein: CASSIGPRAGNSPLHF. The chain employs TRBV19 and TRBJ1-6. The CDR3 is 16 amino acids. Germline-derived CDR1 and CDR2 are LNHDA and SQIVND (reference sequence).

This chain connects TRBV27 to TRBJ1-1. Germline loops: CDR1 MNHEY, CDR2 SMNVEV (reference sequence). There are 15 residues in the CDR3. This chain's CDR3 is CASSFLASVNTEAFF.

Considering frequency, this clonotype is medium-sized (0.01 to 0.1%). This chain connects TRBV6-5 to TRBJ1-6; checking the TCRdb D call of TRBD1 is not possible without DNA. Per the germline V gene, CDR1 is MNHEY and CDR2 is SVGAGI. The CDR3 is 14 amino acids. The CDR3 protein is CASRKTGVDSPLHF.

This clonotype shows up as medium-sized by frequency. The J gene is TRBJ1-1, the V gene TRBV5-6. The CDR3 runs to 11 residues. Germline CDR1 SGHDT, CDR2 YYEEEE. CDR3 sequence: CASSLNTEAFF.

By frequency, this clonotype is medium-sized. The CDR3 is CASDNRGHTGELFF. This rearrangement joins TRBV6-1 to TRBJ2-2; TCRdb lists TRBD1, though no DNA is available to test this call. Germline lookup yields CDR1 MNHNS and CDR2 SASEGT. The CDR3 has 14 amino acids.

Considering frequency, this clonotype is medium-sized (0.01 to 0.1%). The CDR3 spells CASSYFMGVGSGANVLTF. The rearrangement uses TRBV6-5 and TRBJ2-6; absent DNA, TCRdb's TRBD1 call cannot be checked. CDR1 and CDR2 from the germline V gene are MNHEY and SVGAGI. The CDR3 sequence is 18 residues long.